This T cell receptor beta chain derives from a study of cytomegalovirus exposure and HLA in healthy donors. V trimming: 5 bases; J trimming: 5 bases; junction bases outside the gene matches: 7. This CDR3 comprises 15 residues. CDR1 and CDR2 from the germline V gene are SGHKS and YYEKEE (reference sequence). The PCR had 60 Vbeta and 13 Jbeta primers. Original data processing: Later work found approximately 87 million unique TCR beta chains, with roughly 11 million shared. The table came from immunoSEQ multiplex PCR; TCRdb's copy has only in-frame clones and leaves some out. V, J and clone size are those of that table, while D and trimming were read from the DNA. The sample consists of tens of thousands of clones, about 80% of them appearing once.

Material: PBMCs. The TCR was taken from a young man in good health and CMV-seronegative. The chain carries TRBV5-5 and TRBJ2-5; the match to TRBD2 covers 12 bases. The CDR3 loop is CASSTRLAGVETQYF. The CDR3 DNA sequence: TGTGCCAGCAGTACAAGACTAGCGGGAGTGGAGACCCAGTACTTC.